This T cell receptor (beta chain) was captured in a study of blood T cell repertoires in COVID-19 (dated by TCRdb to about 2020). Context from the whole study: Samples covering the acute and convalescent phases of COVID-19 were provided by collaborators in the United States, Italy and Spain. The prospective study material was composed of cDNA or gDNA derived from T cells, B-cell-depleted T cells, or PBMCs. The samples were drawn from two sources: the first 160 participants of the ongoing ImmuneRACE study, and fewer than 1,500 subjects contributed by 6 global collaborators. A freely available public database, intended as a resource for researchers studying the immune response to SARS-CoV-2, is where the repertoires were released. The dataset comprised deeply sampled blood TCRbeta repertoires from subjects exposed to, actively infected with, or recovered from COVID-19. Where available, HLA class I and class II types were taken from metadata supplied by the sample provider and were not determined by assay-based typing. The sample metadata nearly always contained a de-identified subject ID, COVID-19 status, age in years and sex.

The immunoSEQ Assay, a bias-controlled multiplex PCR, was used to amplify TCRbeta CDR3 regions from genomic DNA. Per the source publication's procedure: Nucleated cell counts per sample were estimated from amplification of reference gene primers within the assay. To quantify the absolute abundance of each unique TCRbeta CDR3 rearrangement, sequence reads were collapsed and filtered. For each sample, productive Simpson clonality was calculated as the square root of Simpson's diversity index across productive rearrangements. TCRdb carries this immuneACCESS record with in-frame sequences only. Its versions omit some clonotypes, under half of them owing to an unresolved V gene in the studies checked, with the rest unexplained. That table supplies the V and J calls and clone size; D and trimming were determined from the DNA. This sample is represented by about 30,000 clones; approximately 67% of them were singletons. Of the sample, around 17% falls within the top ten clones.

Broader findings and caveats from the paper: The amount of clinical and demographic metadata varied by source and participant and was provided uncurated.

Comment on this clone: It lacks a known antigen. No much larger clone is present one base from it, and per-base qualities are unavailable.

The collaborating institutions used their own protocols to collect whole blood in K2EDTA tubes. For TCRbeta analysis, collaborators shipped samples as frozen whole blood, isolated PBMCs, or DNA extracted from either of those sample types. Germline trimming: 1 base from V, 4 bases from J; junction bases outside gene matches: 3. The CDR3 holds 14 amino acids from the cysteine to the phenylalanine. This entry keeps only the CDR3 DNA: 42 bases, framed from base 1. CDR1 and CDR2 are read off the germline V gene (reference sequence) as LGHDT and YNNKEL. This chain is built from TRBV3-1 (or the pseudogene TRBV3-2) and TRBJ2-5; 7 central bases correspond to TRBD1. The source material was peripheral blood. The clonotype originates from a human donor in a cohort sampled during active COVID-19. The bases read TGTGCCAGCAGCCAAGTTAGGGGGCGAGAGACCCAGTACTTC. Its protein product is CASSQVRGRETQYF.